This TCR beta chain was observed in a study of CD8+CD57+ T cells in acquired aplastic anemia. In the study overall: DNA recovered from sorted CD4+ and CD8+ cells had a mean of 3.2 ug.

Study conclusions and caveats: Patients and controls shared 25 to 30 CD8+ CDR3 sequences, highly expressed in patients. CD8+ Simpson's diversity in patients was not significantly different from that in controls.

Germline V gene sequence: CDR1 SQVTM, CDR2 ANQGSEA. Trimming left V 4 bases short and J 0 bases short, with 15 bases between. The CDR3 sequence is 15 residues long. Details on this clonotype: What it binds is unknown.

Genomic DNA served as template for TCR beta VDJ and CDR3 profiling. MiXCR, applied by TCRdb to the reads, yields one record per CDR3 protein. The data show 150,000 to 200,000 distinct CDR3 sequences, 64% seen once. The V and J genes are TRBV29-1 and TRBJ1-1; D unresolved. The source of this sequence is a human donor with severe aplastic anemia or a healthy control (not recorded which). Source material: sorted CD4+, CD8+, or CD8+CD57+ T cells (not recorded which) from PBMCs. The CDR3, as DNA: TGCAGCGTTGCCAGCAGCGAATGGGTGAACACTGAAGCTTTCTTT. Its translation is CSVASSEWVNTEAFF.